A selection of T cell receptor beta chains follows, all from one sample in a study of blood T cell repertoires in COVID-19. Measured with immunoSEQ multiplex PCR; TCRdb has only the in-frame clones, and not every one. This repertoire shows 200,000 to 250,000 clones, roughly 83% found once; its top ten account for roughly 1.3%. What was sequenced was PBMCs or T cells enriched from blood (not recorded which). All receptors derive from a woman between 40 and 55 years old with acute COVID-19. Each CDR3 is given with its conserved first and last residue. A D gene is named only where the DNA matches it firmly. Not every row has a clone size; where given, it reads once, few, many or a size class.

J gene: TRBJ2-7; clone size: .; V gene: TRBV20-1; D gene: TRBD2; CDR3 protein: CSASPGLAAGEQYF; CDR3 DNA: TGCAGTGCTAGTCCGGGACTAGCCGCGGGCGAGCAGTACTTC
J gene: TRBJ1-3; clone size: .; V gene: TRBV18; D gene: .; CDR3 protein: CASSPEHGNTIYF; CDR3 DNA: TGTGCCAGCTCACCAGAACACGGAAACACCATATATTTT
J gene: TRBJ2-7; clone size: .; V gene: TRBV4-1; D gene: .; CDR3 protein: CASSQETIAVGSYEQYF; CDR3 DNA: TGCGCCAGCAGCCAGGAGACGATTGCGGTCGGGTCCTACGAGCAGTACTTC
J gene: TRBJ2-1; clone size: once; V gene: TRBV5-4; D gene: .; CDR3 protein: CASTQPERLNEQFF; CDR3 DNA: TGTGCCAGCACGCAACCGGAGCGGTTAAATGAGCAGTTCTTC
J gene: TRBJ2-6; clone size: .; V gene: TRBV3-1/TRBV3-2; D gene: .; CDR3 protein: CASSLEYSGANVLTF; CDR3 DNA: TGTGCCAGCAGCCTCGAGTACTCTGGGGCCAACGTCCTGACTTTC
J gene: TRBJ2-2; clone size: few; V gene: TRBV9; D gene: .; CDR3 protein: CASSVAFGGKNTGELFF; CDR3 DNA: TGTGCCAGCAGCGTAGCGTTTGGAGGAAAGAACACCGGGGAGCTGTTTTTT
J gene: TRBJ2-2; clone size: .; V gene: TRBV19; D gene: .; CDR3 protein: CASNGFLITGELFF; CDR3 DNA: TGTGCCAGTAACGGGTTTCTGATTACCGGGGAGCTGTTTTTT
J gene: TRBJ1-1; clone size: .; V gene: TRBV11-1; D gene: .; CDR3 protein: CASSEPSGPNTEAFF; CDR3 DNA: TGTGCCAGCAGCGAGCCTAGCGGCCCCAACACTGAAGCTTTCTTT
J gene: TRBJ1-5; clone size: .; V gene: TRBV7-8; D gene: .; CDR3 protein: CASSATGQPQHF; CDR3 DNA: TGTGCCAGCAGCGCTACAGGTCAGCCCCAGCATTTT
J gene: TRBJ1-1; clone size: .; V gene: TRBV28; D gene: .; CDR3 protein: CASSLGTSEMNTEAFF; CDR3 DNA: TGTGCCAGCAGTTTGGGGACTTCGGAAATGAACACTGAAGCTTTCTTT
J gene: TRBJ1-6; clone size: .; V gene: TRBV5-1; D gene: TRBD1; CDR3 protein: CASSLAGQGRLGNSPLHF; CDR3 DNA: TGCGCCAGCAGCTTGGCGGGACAGGGTCGGTTGGGTAATTCACCCCTCCACTTT
J gene: TRBJ1-4; clone size: few; V gene: TRBV5-8; D gene: TRBD1; CDR3 protein: CASSLAGTVHEKLFF; CDR3 DNA: TGTGCCAGCAGCTTGGCCGGGACAGTTCACGAAAAACTGTTTTTT